The 11 T cell receptor beta chains presented below share a single source sample, sequenced in a study of T cell repertoires in aging, cancer and after chemotherapy. Rearranged V-D-J TRB sequences were amplified with a mixed TRB-A/B primer pool. TCRdb re-called the multiplex PCR reads with MiXCR, one entry per CDR3 protein. The sample gives 15,000 to 20,000 distinct CDR3 sequences, roughly 35% of which show up once; about a sixth is in the top ten. Amplification of TCR beta used genomic DNA extracted from peripheral blood. Sequencing was performed on blood. The receptors here all came from a human donor with a solid tumor.

The sample holds a few counts of this clonotype. The chain recombines TRBV6-6 with TRBJ2-3; 9 nucleotides line up with TRBD1. Per the germline V gene, CDR1 is MNHNY and CDR2 is SVGAGI (reference sequence). V gave up 2 bases and J gave up 4 bases; unmatched junction bases: 7. The CDR3 length is 16 residues. CDR3 in amino acids: CASSYPDRGSADTQYF. The CDR3 DNA follows: TGTGCCAGCAGTTACCCTGACAGGGGGTCGGCAGATACGCAGTATTTT.

V and J are TRBV5-6 and TRBJ1-1; 8 positions agree with TRBD1. The CDR3 is 13 amino acids. The germline V gene encodes CDR1 SGHDT and CDR2 YYEEEE. V lost 4 bases, J lost 3 bases, and 2 bases stayed unmatched. CDR3: CASSGQGDTEAFF. CDR3 sequence (DNA): TGTGCCAGCAGCGGACAGGGTGACACTGAAGCTTTCTTT.

J is TRBJ1-4 and V is TRBV6-6, with a weak D call TRBD1 (6 bases). CDR3 size: 16 residues. Germline lookup yields CDR1 MNHNY and CDR2 SVGAGI (reference sequence). The V end lost 5 bases, the J end lost 5 bases, and 18 bases lay between the germline ends. The CDR3 is CASSNRGGQQNEKLFF. In DNA, the CDR3 is TGTGCCAGCAGTAACCGGGGGGGGCAGCAGAATGAAAAACTGTTTTTT.

This clonotype has more than one count but fewer than ten. V is TRBV6-1 and J is TRBJ2-3, with no clear D. Germline loops: CDR1 MNHNS, CDR2 SASEGT. Trimming took 4 bases from V and 4 from J, leaving 15 bases between them. The CDR3 extends over 15 amino acids. CDR3 region: CASSVMFGSADTQYF. CDR3 nucleotides: TGTGCCAGCAGTGTGATGTTTGGTTCCGCAGATACGCAGTATTTT.

This clonotype has only a few counts. The V gene is TRBV18, the J gene TRBJ2-1, with unresolved D. CDR1 and CDR2 from the germline V gene are KGHSH and LQKENI. V shed 3 bases and J shed 10 bases, with 10 bases lying between them. The CDR3 is 12 residues long. The CDR3 DNA sequence: TGTGCCAGCTCACCCTCGGGTGGGGAGCAGTTCTTC. Amino acid sequence: CASSPSGGEQFF.

This clonotype was observed a single time. The rearrangement links TRBV10-3 to TRBJ2-7; D may be TRBD1 or TRBD2 (5 bases each). This CDR3 has 12 amino acids. Trimming pared 6 bases from V and 6 bases from J, leaving 12 bases between. From germline, CDR1 is ENHRY and CDR2 SYGVKD. CDR3 sequence (DNA): TGTGCCATCAGAGGGGCAGGGACCGAGCAGTACTTC. This codes for CAIRGAGTEQYF.

This chain links TRBV10-3 with TRBJ2-7, with a weak D call TRBD2 (5 bases). CDR1 is ENHRY and CDR2 is SYGVKD in the germline V gene. Trimming removed 0 bases at V and 0 bases at J, with 9 bases between. The CDR3 spans 15 residues. The CDR3 DNA reads TGTGCCATCAGTGAGTCGGCCGGGAACTCCTACGAGCAGTACTTC. Translation gives CAISESAGNSYEQYF.

Comment on this clonotype: At one boundary the junction diverges from the germline segment, which might be a read error. The rearrangement uses TRBV19 and TRBJ1-1, with D perhaps TRBD1 (6 bases). CDR1 is LNHDA, CDR2 SQIVND, per germline (reference sequence). The CDR3 spans 14 residues. The CDR3 protein is CSSTLPRGGTEAFF. The CDR3 coding sequence is TGTTCCAGTACCTTGCCCAGGGGAGGCACTGAAGCTTTCTTT.

The V and J genes are TRBV7-9 and TRBJ2-5, with D unclear. Germline loops: CDR1 SEHNR, CDR2 FQNEAQ (reference sequence). The CDR3 is 13 amino acids. Trimming took 5 bases from V and 4 from J, leaving 11 bases between them. This CDR3 is CASSPLFGETQYF. The CDR3 DNA reads TGTGCCAGCAGCCCGCTGTTTGGAGAGACCCAGTACTTC. Variable domain in full (rest from reference TRBV7-9 and TRBJ2-5): DTGVSQNPRHKITKRGQNVTFRCDPISEHNRLYWYRQTLGQGPEFLTYFQNEAQLEKSRLLSDRFSAERPKGSFSTLEIQRTEQGDSAMYLCASSPLFGETQYFGPGTRLLVL.

This sequence joins TRBV5-4 and TRBJ2-1; no firm D call. The length of the CDR3 is 14 residues. Germline V CDR1 and CDR2: SGHNT, YYREEE (reference sequence). V lost 0 bases, J lost 8 bases, and 12 bases lay in between. The chain's CDR3 is CASSLGYLGHEQFF. The CDR3 DNA reads TGTGCCAGCAGCTTGGGGTATCTAGGCCATGAGCAGTTCTTC. Looking up the rest from reference TRBV5-4 and TRBJ2-1 gives the full variable domain: ETGVTQSPTHLIKTRGQQVTLRCSSQSGHNTVSWYQQALGQGPQFIFQYYREEENGRGNFPPRFSGLQFPNYSSELNVNALELDDSALYLCASSLGYLGHEQFFGPGTRLTVL.

The chain carries TRBV11-1 and TRBJ2-7; 7 bases map to TRBD1. CDR1 is SGHAT and CDR2 is FQDESV in the germline V gene (reference sequence). With V trimmed by 5 bases and J by 7 bases, 8 bases remained unmatched. The CDR3 has 13 residues. The CDR3 reads CASSTQGGREQYF. The CDR3 region has the DNA TGTGCCAGCAGCACGCAAGGGGGCCGGGAGCAGTACTTC.